This T cell receptor (beta chain) emerged from a study of shared T cell receptors in the human thymus. This clone has more than one count but fewer than ten. TCRdb keeps only in-frame clones here, not all; method: immunoSEQ multiplex PCR. Of approximately 730,000 clones listed, 80% to 90% are singletons. Between the trimmed V and J ends, which lost 6 bases and 7 bases, there was a span of 18 bases. Germline lookup yields CDR1 SNHLY and CDR2 FYNNEI. The CDR3 has 15 amino acids. These sequences were also reported in another study, on human thymus T cells.

The TCR was taken from a girl in the first two years of life with a congenital heart defect. Sequences were obtained from thymocytes. This chain connects TRBV2 to TRBJ1-4; no reliable D call. The CDR3 is CASRGLRTGIEKLFF. DNA for the CDR3: TGTGCCAGCAGGGGCTTGAGAACGGGGATTGAAAAACTGTTTTTT.